This TCR beta chain came from a study of beta chain features in type 1 diabetes. Every isolated RNA sample was fully reverse transcribed, so sequencing captured expressed TCRB transcripts. Libraries were prepared by immunoSEQ multiplex PCR; TCRdb keeps only in-frame clonotypes and omits some of them. The sample yields around 250,000 clones, less than 15% seen once. General study findings and limits: Using cDNA template may skew counts toward highly expressing activated cells. It was among patients, rather than healthy donors, that naive, central memory and Treg TCRB repertoires appeared more similar.

This clone was seen a handful of times. Its target is not known. The TCR originated in a woman aged 40-49 years in good health. Sequences were obtained from naive CD4+ T cells from blood.

The CDR3: CASKVGQGARGYTF. In DNA, the CDR3 is TGTGCCAGCAAAGTGGGACAGGGGGCGCGAGGCTACACCTTC. The chain has TRBV6-5 and TRBJ1-2, with 12 bases identical to TRBD1. Germline assignment: CDR1 MNHEY and CDR2 SVGAGI. V shed 7 bases and J 8 bases; nucleotides not matched to a gene: 8. This CDR3 contains 14 residues.